This T cell receptor (beta chain) emerged from a study of shared clonotypes between healthy human individuals. Study-level background: CD8 memory received one plate per donor, CD8 naive two, CD4 memory three and CD4 naive three.

The study separated CD4+ cells into CD45RA+ naive and CD45RA-negative memory subsets. This CDR3 contains 16 residues. Germline V gene data show CDR1 as LNHDA and CDR2 as SQIVND (reference sequence). J was trimmed by 1 base and V by 3 bases; bases with no gene match: 3. The method was immunoSEQ multiplex PCR; TCRdb's version includes in-frame clones alone and lacks a portion of them. The table lists roughly 2.2 million clones, roughly 92% of them singletons. The sample consisted of naive CD4+ T cells from PBMCs. Subset meaning: CD45RA+ positively selected. The chain links TRBV19 to TRBJ1-2; 12 nucleotides line up with TRBD1. The sequence came from a young man in good health. Some clones in this sample may be carry-over from other donors' samples. The CDR3 nucleotides read TGTGCCAGTAGTATGGGACAGGGGGCTTTTAACTATGGCTACACCTTC. Protein: CASSMGQGAFNYGYTF.